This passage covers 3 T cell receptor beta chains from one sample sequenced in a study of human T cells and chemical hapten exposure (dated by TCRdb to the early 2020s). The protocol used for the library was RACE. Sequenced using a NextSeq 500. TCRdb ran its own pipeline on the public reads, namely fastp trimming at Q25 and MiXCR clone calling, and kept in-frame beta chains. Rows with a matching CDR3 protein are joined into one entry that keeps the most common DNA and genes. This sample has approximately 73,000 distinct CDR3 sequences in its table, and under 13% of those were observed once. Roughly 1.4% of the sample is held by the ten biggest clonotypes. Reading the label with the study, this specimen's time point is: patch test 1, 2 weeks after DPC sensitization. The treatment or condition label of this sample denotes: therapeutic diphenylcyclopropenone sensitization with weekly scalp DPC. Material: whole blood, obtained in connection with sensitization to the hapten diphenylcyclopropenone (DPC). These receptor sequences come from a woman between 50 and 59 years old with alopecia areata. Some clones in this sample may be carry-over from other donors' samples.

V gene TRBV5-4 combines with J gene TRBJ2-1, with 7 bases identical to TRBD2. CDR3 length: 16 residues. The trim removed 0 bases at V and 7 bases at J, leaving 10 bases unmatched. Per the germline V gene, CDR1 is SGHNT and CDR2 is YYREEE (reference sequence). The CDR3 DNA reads TGTGCCAGCAGCTTGGAGGCGGGAGTAGCGGGTAATGAGCAGTTCTTC. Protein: CASSLEAGVAGNEQFF.

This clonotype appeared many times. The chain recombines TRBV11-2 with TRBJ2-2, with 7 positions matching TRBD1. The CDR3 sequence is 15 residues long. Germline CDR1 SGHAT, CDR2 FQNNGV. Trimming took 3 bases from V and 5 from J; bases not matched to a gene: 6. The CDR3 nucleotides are TGTGCCAGCAGCTTCAACAGGGGAACGACCGGGGAGCTGTTTTTT. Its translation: CASSFNRGTTGELFF.

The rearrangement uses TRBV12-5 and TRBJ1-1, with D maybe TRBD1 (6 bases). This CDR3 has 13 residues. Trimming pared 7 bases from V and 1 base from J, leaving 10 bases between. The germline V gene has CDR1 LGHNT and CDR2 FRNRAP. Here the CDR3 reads CASAPQGNTEAFF. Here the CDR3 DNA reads TGTGCTAGTGCCCCACAGGGGAACACTGAAGCTTTCTTT.